This entry concerns a single T cell receptor beta chain. Its cognate antigen is unknown. Sequencing followed a ViraFEST assay step that expanded antigen-specific CD4+ T cells with viral peptide pools. Cultured cells yielded isolated CD4+ T cells after less than 11 days. Vaccinees lacked prior SARS-CoV-2 infection and tested negative for nucleocapsid antibodies. With 7.5 to 10 ug/ml peptides and 7.5 to 10 IU/ml IL-2, around 2.1 million PBMC per well were cultured. IL-2 medium supplanted half the medium on days 3 and 7. This record comes from a study of vaccination effects on CD4 cells after COVID-19. Study-wide findings and caveats: Few convalescent patients and no early post-infection timepoints were included in the study. The study found marked clonal contraction of infection- and vaccine-induced clones late after vaccination.

The CDR3 covers 22 residues. Unmatched junction bases numbered 20, after V lost 4 bases and J lost 0 bases. Germline V CDR1 and CDR2: MGHRA, YSYEKL. The repertoire was sequenced with immunoSEQ multiplex PCR; TCRdb's copy has only in-frame clones and lacks some. The table includes under 45,000 clones, 77% detected once. The sequenced sample was CD4+ T cells from PBMCs cultured with HCoV-NL63 spike peptides, obtained before COVID-19 vaccination. This rearrangement joins TRBV4-1 to TRBJ2-2; TRBD2 matches 10 bases. The TCR comes from a human donor who received a COVID-19 vaccine. The CDR3 loop reads CASSRPKPLAGAPTPNTGELFF. The CDR3 region has the DNA TGCGCCAGCAGCCGACCTAAGCCTCTAGCGGGGGCGCCTACCCCGAACACCGGGGAGCTGTTTTTT.